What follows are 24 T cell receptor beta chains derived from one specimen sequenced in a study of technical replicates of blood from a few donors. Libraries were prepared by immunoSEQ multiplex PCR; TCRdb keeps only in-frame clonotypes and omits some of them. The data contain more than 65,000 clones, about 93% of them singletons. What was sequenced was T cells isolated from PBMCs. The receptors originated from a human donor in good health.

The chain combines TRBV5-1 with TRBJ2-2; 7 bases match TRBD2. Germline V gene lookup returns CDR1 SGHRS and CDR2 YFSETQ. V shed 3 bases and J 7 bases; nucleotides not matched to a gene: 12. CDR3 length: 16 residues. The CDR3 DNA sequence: TGCGCCAGCAGCTCCCTAGTTGGGAGGGCCAACGGGGAGCTGTTTTTT. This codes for CASSSLVGRANGELFF.

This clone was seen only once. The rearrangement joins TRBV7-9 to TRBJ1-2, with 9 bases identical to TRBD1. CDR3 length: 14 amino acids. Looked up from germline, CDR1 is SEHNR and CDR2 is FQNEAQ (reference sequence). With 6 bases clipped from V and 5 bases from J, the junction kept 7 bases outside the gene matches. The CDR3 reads CASRPTGGGYGYTF. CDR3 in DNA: TGTGCCAGCAGGCCGACAGGGGGGGGGTATGGCTACACCTTC.

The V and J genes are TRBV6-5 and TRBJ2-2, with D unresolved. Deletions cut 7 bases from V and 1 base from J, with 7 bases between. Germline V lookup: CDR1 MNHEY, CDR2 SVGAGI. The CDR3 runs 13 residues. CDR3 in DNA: TGTGCCAGCATTTATAAGAACACCGGGGAGCTGTTTTTT. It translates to CASIYKNTGELFF.

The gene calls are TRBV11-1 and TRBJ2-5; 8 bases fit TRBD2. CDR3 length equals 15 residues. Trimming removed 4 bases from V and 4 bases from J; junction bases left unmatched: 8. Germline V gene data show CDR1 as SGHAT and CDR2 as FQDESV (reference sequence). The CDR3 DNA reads TGTGCCAGCAGCTGGTTCGGGAGGGCGCGAGAGACCCAGTACTTC. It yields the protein CASSWFGRARETQYF.

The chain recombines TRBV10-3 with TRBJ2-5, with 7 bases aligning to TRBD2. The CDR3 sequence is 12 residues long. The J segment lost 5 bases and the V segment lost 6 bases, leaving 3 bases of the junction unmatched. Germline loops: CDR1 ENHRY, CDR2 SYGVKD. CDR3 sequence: CAIRGLEETQYF. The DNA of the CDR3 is TGTGCCATCAGAGGACTAGAGGAGACCCAGTACTTC.

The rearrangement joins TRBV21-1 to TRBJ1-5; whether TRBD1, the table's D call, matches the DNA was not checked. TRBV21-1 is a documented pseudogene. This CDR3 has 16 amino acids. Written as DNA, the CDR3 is TGTGCCAGCAGGATAAGGGCCGGGACAGGGAATCAGCCCCAGCATTTT. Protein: CASRIRAGTGNQPQHF.

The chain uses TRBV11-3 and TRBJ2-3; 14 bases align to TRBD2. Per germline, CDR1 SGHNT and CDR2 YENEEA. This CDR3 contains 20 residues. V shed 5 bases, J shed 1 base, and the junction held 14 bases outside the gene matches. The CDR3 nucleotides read TGTGCCAGCAGCCCCCTCGGTGGGGGACTAGCGGGAGTGGGCACAGATACGCAGTATTTT. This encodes CASSPLGGGLAGVGTDTQYF. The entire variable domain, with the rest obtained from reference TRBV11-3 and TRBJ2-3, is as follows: EAGVVQSPRYKIIEKKQPVAFWCNPISGHNTLYWYLQNLGQGPELLIRYENEEAVDDSQLPKDRFSAERLKGVDSTLKIQPAELGDSAVYLCASSPLGGGLAGVGTDTQYFGPGTRLTVL.

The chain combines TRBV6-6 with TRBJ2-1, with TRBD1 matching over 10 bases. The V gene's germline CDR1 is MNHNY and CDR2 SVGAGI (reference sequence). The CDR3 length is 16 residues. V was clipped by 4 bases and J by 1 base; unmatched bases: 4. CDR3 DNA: TGTGCCAGCAGTTCGAGACAGGGGGCGTCCTACAATGAGCAGTTCTTC. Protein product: CASSSRQGASYNEQFF.

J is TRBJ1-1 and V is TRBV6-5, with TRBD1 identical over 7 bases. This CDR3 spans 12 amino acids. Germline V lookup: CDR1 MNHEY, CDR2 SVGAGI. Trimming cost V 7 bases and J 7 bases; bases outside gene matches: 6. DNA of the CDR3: TGTGCCAGCACAGGGGGACGAGGTGAAGCTTTCTTT. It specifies CASTGGRGEAFF.

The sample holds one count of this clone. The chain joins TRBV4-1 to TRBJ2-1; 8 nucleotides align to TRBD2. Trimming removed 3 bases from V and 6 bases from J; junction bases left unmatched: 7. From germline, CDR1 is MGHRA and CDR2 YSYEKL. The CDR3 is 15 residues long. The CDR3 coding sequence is TGCGCCAGCAGCCAGTTCCAGCGGGAGATCAATGAGCAGTTCTTC. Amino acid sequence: CASSQFQREINEQFF.

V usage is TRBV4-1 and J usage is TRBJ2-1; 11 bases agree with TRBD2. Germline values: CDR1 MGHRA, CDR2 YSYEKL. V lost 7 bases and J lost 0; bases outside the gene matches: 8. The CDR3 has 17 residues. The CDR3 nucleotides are TGCGCCAGCAAAGGGCTAGCGGGAGGCCTCTCCTACAATGAGCAGTTCTTC. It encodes CASKGLAGGLSYNEQFF.

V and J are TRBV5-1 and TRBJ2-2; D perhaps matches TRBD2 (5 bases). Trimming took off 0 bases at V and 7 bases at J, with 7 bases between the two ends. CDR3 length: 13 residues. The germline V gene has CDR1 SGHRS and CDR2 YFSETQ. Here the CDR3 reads CASSLGGLGELFF. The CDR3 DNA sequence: TGCGCCAGCAGCTTGGGTGGACTCGGGGAGCTGTTTTTT.

This CDR3 is CASSWASGYNEQFF. The CDR3 bases are TGTGCCAGCAGCTGGGCTAGCGGCTACAATGAGCAGTTCTTC. The chain has TRBV11-3 and TRBJ2-1; 7 bases map to TRBD2. Germline V CDR1 and CDR2: SGHNT, YENEEA. This CDR3 has 14 amino acids. The ends lost 4 bases at V and 3 bases at J; junction bases unmatched: 3.

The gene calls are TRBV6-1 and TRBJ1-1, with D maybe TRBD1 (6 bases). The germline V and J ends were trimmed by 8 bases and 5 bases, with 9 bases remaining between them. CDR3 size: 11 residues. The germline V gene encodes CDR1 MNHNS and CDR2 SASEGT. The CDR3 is CASGTSTEAFF. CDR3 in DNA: TGTGCCAGCGGGACATCAACTGAAGCTTTCTTT.

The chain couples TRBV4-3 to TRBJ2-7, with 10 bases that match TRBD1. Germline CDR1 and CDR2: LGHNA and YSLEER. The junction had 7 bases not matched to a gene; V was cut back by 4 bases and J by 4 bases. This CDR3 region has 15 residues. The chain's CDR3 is CASSPGQGPAYEQYF. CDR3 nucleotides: TGCGCCAGCAGCCCGGGACAGGGGCCAGCGTACGAGCAGTACTTC.

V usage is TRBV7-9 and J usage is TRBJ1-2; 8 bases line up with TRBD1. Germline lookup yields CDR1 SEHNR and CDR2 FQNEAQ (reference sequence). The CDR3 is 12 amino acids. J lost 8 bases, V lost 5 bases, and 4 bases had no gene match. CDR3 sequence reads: CASSPDRDGYTF. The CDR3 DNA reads TGTGCCAGCAGCCCGGACAGGGACGGCTACACCTTC. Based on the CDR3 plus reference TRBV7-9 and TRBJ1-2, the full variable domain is DTGVSQNPRHKITKRGQNVTFRCDPISEHNRLYWYRQTLGQGPEFLTYFQNEAQLEKSRLLSDRFSAERPKGSFSTLEIQRTEQGDSAMYLCASSPDRDGYTFGSGTRLTVV.

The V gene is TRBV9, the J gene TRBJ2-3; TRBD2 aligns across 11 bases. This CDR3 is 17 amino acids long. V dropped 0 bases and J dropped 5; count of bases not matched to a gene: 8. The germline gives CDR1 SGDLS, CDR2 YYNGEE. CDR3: CASSVGGSGRAGDTQYF. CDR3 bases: TGTGCCAGCAGCGTAGGTGGTAGCGGGAGGGCCGGAGATACGCAGTATTTT.

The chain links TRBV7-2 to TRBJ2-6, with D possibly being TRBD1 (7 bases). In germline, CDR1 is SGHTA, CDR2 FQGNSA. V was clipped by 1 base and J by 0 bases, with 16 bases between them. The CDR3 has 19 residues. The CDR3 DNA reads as TGTGCCAGCAGCTTAGGGAGGGGGGACAGCAGCTCTGGGGCCAACGTCCTGACTTTC. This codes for CASSLGRGDSSSGANVLTF.

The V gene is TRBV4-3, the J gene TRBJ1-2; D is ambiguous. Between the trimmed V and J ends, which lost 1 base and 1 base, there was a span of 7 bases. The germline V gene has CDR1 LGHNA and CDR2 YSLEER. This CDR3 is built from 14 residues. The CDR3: CASSQGHDNYGYTF. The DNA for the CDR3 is TGCGCCAGCAGCCAAGGACATGATAACTATGGCTACACCTTC.

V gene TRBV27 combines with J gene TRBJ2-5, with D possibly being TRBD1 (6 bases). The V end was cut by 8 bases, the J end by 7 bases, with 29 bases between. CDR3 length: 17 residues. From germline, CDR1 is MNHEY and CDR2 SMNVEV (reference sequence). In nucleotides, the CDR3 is TGTGCCAGCGCGTTCGTTGGCGTGGATCCGGTGGGGGCGACCCAGTACTTC. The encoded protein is CASAFVGVDPVGATQYF.

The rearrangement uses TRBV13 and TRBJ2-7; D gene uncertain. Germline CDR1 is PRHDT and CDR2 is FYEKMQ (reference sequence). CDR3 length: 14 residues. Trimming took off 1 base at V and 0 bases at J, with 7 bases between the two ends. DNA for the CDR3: TGTGCCAGCAGCTTAGAAAGCCTCTCCTACGAGCAGTACTTC. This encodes CASSLESLSYEQYF. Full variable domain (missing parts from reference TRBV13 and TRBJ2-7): AAGVIQSPRHLIKEKRETATLKCYPIPRHDTVYWYQQGPGQDPQFLISFYEKMQSDKGSIPDRFSAQQFSDYHSELNMSSLELGDSALYFCASSLESLSYEQYFGPGTRLTVT.

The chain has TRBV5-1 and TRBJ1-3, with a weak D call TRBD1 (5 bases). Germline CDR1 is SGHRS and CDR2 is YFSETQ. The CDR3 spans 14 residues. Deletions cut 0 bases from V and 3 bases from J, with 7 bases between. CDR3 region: CASSLGQSGNTIYF. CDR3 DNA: TGCGCCAGCAGCTTGGGACAGAGTGGAAACACCATATATTTT.

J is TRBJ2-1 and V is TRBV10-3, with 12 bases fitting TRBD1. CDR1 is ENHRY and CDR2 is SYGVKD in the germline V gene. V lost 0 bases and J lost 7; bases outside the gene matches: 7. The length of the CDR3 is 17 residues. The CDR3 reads CAISESTGTGGGNEQFF. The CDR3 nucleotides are TGTGCCATCAGTGAGTCGACCGGGACAGGGGGCGGGAATGAGCAGTTCTTC.

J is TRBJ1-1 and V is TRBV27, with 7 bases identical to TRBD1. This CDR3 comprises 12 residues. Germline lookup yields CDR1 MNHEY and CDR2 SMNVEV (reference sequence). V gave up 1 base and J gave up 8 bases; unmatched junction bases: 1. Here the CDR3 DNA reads TGTGCCAGCAGTTTATTAGGGGGCGAAGCTTTCTTT. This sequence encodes CASSLLGGEAFF.